This T cell receptor beta chain was sequenced during a study of neurological immune-mediated disorders. About the study: The 35 or so multiple sclerosis patients comprised approximately 31 relapsing-remitting and 3 secondary progressive cases. Study-level results: HTLV-1-associated myelopathy had the most TCR clonal expansion, whereas multiple sclerosis had the least (lower than in healthy controls).

Germline V gene lookup returns CDR1 SGHTA and CDR2 FQGNSA. The CDR3 extends over 14 amino acids. The J segment lost 5 bases and the V segment lost 5 bases, leaving 7 bases of the junction unmatched. This clonotype rates as medium-sized (0.01 to 0.1%). Antigen: not known. The authors produced cDNA by 5'RACE using 10-nucleotide random UMIs. In TCRdb, the 5' RACE reads were re-called with MiXCR into one record per CDR3 protein. This table has over 60,000 distinct CDR3 sequences, about 5.5% appearing once. The origin of this receptor is a woman between 25 and 40 years old with multiple sclerosis. The chain combines TRBV7-2 with TRBJ2-7, with 9 bases aligning to TRBD1. Source material: PBMCs. The CDR3 bases are TGTGCCAGCAGCCCACAGGGGGCGGGCGACGAGCAGTACTTC. It translates to CASSPQGAGDEQYF.